This TCR beta chain was sequenced in a study of technical replicates of blood from several donors. Method: immunoSEQ multiplex PCR; TCRdb's copy keeps in-frame clones and lacks some. The sample contains tens of thousands of clones, about 96% of which appear only once. This CDR3 spans 16 amino acids. V lost 4 bases to trimming and J lost 5 bases; unmatched junction nucleotides: 12. Per the germline V gene, CDR1 is SGHVS and CDR2 is FNYEAQ. The chain has TRBV7-6 and TRBJ2-7; TRBD1 matches at 9 bases. The sequence came from a human donor in good health. The sequencing sample was made of T cells isolated from PBMCs. The CDR3 loop is CASSSKPGQGGHEQYF. The CDR3 region has the DNA TGTGCCAGCAGCTCGAAGCCGGGACAGGGTGGCCACGAGCAGTACTTC.